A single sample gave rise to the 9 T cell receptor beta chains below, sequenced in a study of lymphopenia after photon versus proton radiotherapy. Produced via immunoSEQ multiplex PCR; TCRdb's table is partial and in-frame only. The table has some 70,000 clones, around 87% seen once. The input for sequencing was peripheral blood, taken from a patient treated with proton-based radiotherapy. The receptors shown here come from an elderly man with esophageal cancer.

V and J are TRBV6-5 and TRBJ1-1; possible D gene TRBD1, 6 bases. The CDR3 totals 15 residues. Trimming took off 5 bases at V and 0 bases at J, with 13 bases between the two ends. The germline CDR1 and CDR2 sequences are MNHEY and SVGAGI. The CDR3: CASSAPGTLNTEAFF. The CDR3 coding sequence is TGTGCCAGCAGTGCGCCCGGGACACTGAACACTGAAGCTTTCTTT.

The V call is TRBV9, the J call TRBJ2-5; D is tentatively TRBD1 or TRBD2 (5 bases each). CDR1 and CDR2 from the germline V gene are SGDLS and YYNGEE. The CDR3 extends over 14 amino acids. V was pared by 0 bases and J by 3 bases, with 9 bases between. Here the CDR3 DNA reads TGTGCCAGCAGCGTAGGGGGGATTGAAGAGACCCAGTACTTC. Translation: CASSVGGIEETQYF.

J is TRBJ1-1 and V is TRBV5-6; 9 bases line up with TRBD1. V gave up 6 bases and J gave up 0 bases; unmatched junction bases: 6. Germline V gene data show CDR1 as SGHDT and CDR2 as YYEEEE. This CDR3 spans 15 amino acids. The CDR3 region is CASIDRGWMNTEAFF. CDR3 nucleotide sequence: TGTGCCAGCATCGACAGGGGGTGGATGAACACTGAAGCTTTCTTT.

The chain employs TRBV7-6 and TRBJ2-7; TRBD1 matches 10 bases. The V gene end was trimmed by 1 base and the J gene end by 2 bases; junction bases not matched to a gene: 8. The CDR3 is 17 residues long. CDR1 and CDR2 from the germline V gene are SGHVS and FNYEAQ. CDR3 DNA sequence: TGTGCCAGCAGCTTAGTTCCTGGGACAGGGGACACCTACGAGCAGTACTTC. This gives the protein CASSLVPGTGDTYEQYF.

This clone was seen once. CDR3 sequence: CASSSYRGQETQYF. The CDR3 DNA is TGTGCCAGCAGCTCATACAGGGGCCAAGAGACCCAGTACTTC. This chain joins TRBV7-9 and TRBJ2-5, with 7 nucleotides matching TRBD1. CDR3 length: 14 residues. Unmatched junction bases numbered 3, after V lost 4 bases and J lost 1 base. Looked up from germline, CDR1 is SEHNR and CDR2 is FQNEAQ (reference sequence).

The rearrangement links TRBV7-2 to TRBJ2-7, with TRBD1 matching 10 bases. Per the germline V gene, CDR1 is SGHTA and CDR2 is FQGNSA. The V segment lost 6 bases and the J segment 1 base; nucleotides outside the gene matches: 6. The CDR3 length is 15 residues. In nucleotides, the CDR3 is TGTGCCAGCAGATCTCCGGGACAGGGGTCCTACGAGCAGTACTTC. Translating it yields CASRSPGQGSYEQYF.

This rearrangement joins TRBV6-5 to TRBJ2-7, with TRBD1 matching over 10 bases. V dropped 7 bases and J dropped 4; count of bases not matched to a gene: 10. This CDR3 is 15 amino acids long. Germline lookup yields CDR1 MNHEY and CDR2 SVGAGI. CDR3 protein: CASTTGGQGPYEQYF. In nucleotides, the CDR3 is TGTGCCAGCACCACGGGGGGACAGGGGCCTTACGAGCAGTACTTC.

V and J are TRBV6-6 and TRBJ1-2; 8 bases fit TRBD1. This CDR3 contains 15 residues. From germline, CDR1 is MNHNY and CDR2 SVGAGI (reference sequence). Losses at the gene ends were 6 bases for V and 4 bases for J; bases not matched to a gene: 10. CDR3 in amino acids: CASSSGGVLLYGYTF. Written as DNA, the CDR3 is TGTGCCAGCAGCTCAGGGGGCGTCCTCCTCTATGGCTACACCTTC.

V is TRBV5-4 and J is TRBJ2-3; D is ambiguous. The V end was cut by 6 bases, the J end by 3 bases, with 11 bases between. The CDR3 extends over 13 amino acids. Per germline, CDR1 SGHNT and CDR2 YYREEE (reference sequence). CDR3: CASISPITDTQYF. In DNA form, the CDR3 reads TGTGCCAGCATCTCGCCTATTACAGATACGCAGTATTTT.